This T cell receptor beta chain was captured by sequencing in a study of blood T cells in healthy people across ages. Study outcomes and limitations: Observed TCR beta diversity showed a strong correlation with the percentage of naive T cells as measured by flow cytometry.

Primed by a sample-barcoded 5' primer and a J-beta primer mix, a second PCR proceeded for about 6 to 12 cycles. TCRdb recomputed calls from the 5' RACE reads with MiXCR, one row per CDR3 protein. The table records 790,000 or so distinct CDR3 sequences, more than 50% of them present only once. In regard to this clonotype: No antigen is known for it.

This clonotype was sampled from a man between 35 and 55 years old in good health. What was sequenced was blood.

The CDR3 is CASSAGLAGAQETQYF. The CDR3 bases are TGCGCCAGCAGCGCCGGACTAGCGGGGGCCCAAGAGACCCAGTACTTC. The gene calls are TRBV5-1 and TRBJ2-5; 13 nucleotides line up with TRBD2. Unmatched junction bases numbered 4, after V lost 4 bases and J lost 1 base. Germline CDR1 and CDR2: SGHRS and YFSETQ. This CDR3 has 16 residues.